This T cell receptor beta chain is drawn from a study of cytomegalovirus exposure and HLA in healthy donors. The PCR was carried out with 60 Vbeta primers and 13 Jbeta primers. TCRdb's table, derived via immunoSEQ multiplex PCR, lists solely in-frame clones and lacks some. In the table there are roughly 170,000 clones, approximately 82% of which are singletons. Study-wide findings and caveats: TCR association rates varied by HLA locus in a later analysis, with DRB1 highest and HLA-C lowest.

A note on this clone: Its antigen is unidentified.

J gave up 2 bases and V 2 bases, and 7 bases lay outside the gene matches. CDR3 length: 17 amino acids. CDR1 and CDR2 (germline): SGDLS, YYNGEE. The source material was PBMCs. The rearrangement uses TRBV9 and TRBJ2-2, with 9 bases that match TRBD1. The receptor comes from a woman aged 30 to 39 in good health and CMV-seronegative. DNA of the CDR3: TGTGCCAGCAGCGTCGTAAGGACAGGGGCAAACACCGGGGAGCTGTTTTTT. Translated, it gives CASSVVRTGANTGELFF.